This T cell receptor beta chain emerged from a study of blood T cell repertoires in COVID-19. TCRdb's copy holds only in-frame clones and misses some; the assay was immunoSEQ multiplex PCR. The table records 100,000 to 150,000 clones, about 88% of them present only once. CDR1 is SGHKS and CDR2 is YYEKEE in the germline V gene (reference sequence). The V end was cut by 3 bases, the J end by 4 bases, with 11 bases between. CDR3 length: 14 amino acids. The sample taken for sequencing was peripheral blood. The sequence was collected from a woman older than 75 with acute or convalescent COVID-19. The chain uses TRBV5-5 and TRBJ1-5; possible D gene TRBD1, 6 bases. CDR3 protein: CASSWTVQNQPQHF. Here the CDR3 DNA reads TGTGCCAGCAGCTGGACAGTCCAAAATCAGCCCCAGCATTTT.